This TCR beta chain was captured in a study of high-grade serous ovarian cancer treatment subgroups. The CDR3 covers 16 residues. V was shortened by 10 bases and J by 0 bases, with 19 bases between the two germline ends. Germline V gene data show CDR1 as ENHRY and CDR2 as SYGVKD. Tumor tissue was taken before any definitive surgery or chemotherapy was given. Clones were read by immunoSEQ multiplex PCR, and TCRdb kept only the in-frame ones, dropping some. The sample consists of some 1,000 clones, about 78% of them appearing once. Sequenced: tumor tissue. The chain links TRBV10-3 to TRBJ1-5; tentative D call: TRBD1 (6 bases). This sequence was found in a human donor with high-grade serous ovarian cancer. CDR3 DNA sequence: TGTGCCACCCGGGCAGGGGCGGGTAATAGCAATCAGCCCCAGCATTTT. It translates to CATRAGAGNSNQPQHF.